This T cell receptor (beta chain) was sequenced for a study of blood T cell repertoires in COVID-19. Study overall: Sources were T cells, B-cell-depleted T cells, or PBMCs; the material itself was cDNA or gDNA.

Study members were between about 18 and 100 years old and lived in 24 US regions. Recovery meant two consecutive negative NP/OP PCR tests, professional clearance, or resolved symptoms. Original processing methods: Reference gene primer amplification in the assay estimated nucleated cell counts. Some clones are missing from TCRdb's copy, which holds only in-frame ones; the method was immunoSEQ multiplex PCR. V, J and clone size derive from that table, while D and trimming were established from the DNA sequence. Among some 390,000 clones, around 89% were seen once, and the ten largest hold 1.1%. The sample comprised PBMCs or T cells enriched from blood (not recorded which). The source of this sequence is a young man who had recovered from COVID-19.

The CDR3 loop reads CASSISGGGREQFF. The CDR3 DNA is TGTGCCAGCAGTATCAGCGGGGGCGGGAGGGAGCAGTTCTTC. The chain couples TRBV27 to TRBJ2-1; 8 bases map to TRBD2. V dropped 5 bases and J dropped 10; count of bases not matched to a gene: 10. Germline CDR1 and CDR2: MNHEY and SMNVEV (reference sequence). The CDR3 consists of 14 residues.